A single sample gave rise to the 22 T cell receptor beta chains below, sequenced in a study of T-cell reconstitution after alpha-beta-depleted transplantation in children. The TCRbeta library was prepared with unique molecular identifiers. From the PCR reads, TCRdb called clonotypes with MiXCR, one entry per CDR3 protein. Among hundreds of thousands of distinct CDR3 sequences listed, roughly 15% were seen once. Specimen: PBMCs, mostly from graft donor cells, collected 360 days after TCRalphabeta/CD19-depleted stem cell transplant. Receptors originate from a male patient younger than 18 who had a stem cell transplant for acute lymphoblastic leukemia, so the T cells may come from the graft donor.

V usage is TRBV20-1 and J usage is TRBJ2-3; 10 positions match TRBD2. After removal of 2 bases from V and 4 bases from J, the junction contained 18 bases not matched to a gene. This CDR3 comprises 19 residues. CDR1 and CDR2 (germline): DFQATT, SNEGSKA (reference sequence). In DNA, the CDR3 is TGCAGTGCTAGACTCTCTCAATGGGTAGCGGGAGGCTTAGCAGATACGCAGTATTTT. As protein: CSARLSQWVAGGLADTQYF.

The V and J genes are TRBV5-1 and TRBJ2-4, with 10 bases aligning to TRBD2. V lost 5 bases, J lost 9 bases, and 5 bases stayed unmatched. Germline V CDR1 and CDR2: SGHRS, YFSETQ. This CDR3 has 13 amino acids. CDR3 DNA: TGCGCCAGCAGTCTAGCGGGAGACATCATTCAGTACTTC. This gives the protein CASSLAGDIIQYF.

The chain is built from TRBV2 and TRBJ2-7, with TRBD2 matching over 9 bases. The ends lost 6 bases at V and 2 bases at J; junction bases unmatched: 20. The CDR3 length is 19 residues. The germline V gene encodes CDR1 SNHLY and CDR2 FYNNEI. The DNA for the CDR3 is TGTGCCAGCAGCGGAAAAGGGACTAGCACTAGTCCTTTCGCCTACGAGCAGTACTTC. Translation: CASSGKGTSTSPFAYEQYF.

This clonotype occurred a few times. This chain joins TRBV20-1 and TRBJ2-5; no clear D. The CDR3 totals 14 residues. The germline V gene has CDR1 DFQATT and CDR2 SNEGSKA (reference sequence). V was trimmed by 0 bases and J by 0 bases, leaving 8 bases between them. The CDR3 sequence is CSAREAPDQETQYF. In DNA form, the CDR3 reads TGCAGTGCTAGAGAGGCTCCAGACCAAGAGACCCAGTACTTC.

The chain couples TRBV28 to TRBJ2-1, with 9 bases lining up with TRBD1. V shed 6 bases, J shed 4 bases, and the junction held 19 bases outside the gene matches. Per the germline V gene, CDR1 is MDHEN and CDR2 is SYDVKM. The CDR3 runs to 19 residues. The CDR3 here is CASSDSRGRVGQGYNEQFF. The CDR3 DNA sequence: TGTGCCAGCAGCGATAGTCGGGGTCGGGTCGGACAGGGGTACAATGAGCAGTTCTTC.

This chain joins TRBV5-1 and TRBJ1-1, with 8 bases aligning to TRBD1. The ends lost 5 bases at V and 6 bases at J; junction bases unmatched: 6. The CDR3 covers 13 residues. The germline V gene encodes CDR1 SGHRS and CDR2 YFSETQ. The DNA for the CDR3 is TGCGCCAGCAGGACAGGGGTAGGCTCTGAAGCTTTCTTT. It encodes CASRTGVGSEAFF.

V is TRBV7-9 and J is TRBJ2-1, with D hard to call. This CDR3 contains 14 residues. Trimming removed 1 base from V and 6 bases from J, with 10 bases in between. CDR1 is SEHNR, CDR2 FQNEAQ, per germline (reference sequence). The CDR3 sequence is CASSLGVASNEQFF. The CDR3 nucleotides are TGTGCCAGCAGCTTAGGGGTGGCTAGCAATGAGCAGTTCTTC.

As DNA, the CDR3 is TGTGCCAGCAGTTCAGCGGTGAGCTCCTACAATGAGCAGTTCTTC. This gives the protein CASSSAVSSYNEQFF. V and J are TRBV27 and TRBJ2-1; D is possibly TRBD2 (5 bases). This CDR3 is 15 amino acids long. Trimming removed 4 bases from V and 0 bases from J, with 10 bases in between. Germline CDR1 reads MNHEY; CDR2 reads SMNVEV (reference sequence).

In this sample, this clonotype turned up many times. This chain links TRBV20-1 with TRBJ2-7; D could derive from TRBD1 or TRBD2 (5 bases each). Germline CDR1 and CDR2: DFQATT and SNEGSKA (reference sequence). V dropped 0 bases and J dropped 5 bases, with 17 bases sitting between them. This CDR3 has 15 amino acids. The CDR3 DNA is TGCAGTGCTAGAGATGATTCTGGGGGATTCGACGAGCAGTACTTC. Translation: CSARDDSGGFDEQYF.

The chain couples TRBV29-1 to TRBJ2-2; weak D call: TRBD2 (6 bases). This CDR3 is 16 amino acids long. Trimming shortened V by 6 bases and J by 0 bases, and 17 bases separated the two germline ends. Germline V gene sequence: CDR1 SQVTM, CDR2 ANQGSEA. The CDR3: CSVDDVGGTNTGELFF. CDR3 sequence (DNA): TGCAGCGTGGACGACGTCGGGGGAACGAACACCGGGGAGCTGTTTTTT.

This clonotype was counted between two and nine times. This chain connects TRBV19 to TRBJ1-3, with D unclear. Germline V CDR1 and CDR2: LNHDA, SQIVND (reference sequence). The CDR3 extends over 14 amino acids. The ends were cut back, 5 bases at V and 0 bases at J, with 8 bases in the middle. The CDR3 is CASSRPGSGNTIYF. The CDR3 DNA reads TGTGCCAGTAGTCGGCCCGGCTCTGGAAACACCATATATTTT. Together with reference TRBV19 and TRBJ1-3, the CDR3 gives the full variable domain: DGGITQSPKYLFRKEGQNVTLSCEQNLNHDAMYWYRQDPGQGLRLIYYSQIVNDFQKGDIAEGYSVSREKKESFPLTVTSAQKNPTAFYLCASSRPGSGNTIYFGEGSWLTVV.

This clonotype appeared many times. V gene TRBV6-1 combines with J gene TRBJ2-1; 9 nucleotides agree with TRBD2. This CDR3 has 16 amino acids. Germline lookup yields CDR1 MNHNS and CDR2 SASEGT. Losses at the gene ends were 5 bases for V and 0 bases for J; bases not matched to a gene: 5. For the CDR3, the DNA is TGTGCCAGCAGTCTCCGTAGCGGGAGCTCCTACAATGAGCAGTTCTTC. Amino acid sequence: CASSLRSGSSYNEQFF.

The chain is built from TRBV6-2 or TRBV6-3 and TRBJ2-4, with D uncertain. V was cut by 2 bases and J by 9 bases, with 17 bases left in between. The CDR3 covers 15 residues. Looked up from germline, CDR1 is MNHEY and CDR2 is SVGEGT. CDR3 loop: CASSYRASPSGIQYF. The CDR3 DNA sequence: TGTGCCAGCAGTTACCGAGCGTCACCGTCGGGCATTCAGTACTTC.

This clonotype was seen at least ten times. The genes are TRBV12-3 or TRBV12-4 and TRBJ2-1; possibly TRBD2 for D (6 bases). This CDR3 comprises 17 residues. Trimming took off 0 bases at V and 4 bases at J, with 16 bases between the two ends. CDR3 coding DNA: TGTGCCAGCAGTTTAGCGTCCCCCCGACTAGGTTACAATGAGCAGTTCTTC. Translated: CASSLASPRLGYNEQFF.

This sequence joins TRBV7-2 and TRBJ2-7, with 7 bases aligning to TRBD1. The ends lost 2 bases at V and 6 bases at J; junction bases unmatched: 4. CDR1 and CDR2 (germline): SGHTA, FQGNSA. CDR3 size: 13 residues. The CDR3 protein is CASSLMTGSEQYF. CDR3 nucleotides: TGTGCCAGCAGCTTAATGACAGGGAGCGAGCAGTACTTC.

CDR3 sequence reads: CASSQPITDTQYF. In DNA form, the CDR3 reads TGTGCCAGCAGTCAACCCATCACAGATACGCAGTATTTT. The V call is TRBV27, the J call TRBJ2-3; no clear D gene. V lost 5 bases and J 2 bases, leaving 8 bases between the germline ends. The CDR3 extends over 13 amino acids. Germline V gene lookup returns CDR1 MNHEY and CDR2 SMNVEV (reference sequence).

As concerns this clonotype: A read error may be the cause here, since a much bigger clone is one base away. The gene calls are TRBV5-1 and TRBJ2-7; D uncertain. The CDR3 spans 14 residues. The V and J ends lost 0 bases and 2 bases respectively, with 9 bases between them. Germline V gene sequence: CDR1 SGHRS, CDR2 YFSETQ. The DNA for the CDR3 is TGCGCCAGCAGCTTGGTTCGGGCACCCTACGAGCAGTACTTC. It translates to CASSLVRAPYEQYF.

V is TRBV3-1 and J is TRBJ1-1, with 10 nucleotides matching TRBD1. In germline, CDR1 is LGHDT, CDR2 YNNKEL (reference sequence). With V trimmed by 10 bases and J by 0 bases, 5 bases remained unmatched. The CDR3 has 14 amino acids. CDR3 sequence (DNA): TGTGCCACCAACGACAGGGGGCTGAACACTGAAGCTTTCTTT. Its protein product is CATNDRGLNTEAFF.

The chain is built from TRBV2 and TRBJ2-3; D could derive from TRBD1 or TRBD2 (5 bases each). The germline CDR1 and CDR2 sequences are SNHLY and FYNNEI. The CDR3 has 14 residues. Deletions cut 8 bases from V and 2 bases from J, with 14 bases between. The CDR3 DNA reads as TGTGCCAGCCCGGGGCTAGCATTCACAGATACGCAGTATTTT. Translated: CASPGLAFTDTQYF.

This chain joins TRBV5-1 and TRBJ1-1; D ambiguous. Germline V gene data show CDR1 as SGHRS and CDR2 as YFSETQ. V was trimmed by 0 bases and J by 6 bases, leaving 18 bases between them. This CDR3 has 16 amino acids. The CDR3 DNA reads TGCGCCAGCAGCTTGGAGACCTGGGCGGTGAGGGCTGAAGCTTTCTTT. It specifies CASSLETWAVRAEAFF.

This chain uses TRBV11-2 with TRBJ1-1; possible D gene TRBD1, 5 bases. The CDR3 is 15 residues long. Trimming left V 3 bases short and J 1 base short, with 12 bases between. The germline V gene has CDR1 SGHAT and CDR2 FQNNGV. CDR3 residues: CASSFSGTQNTEAFF. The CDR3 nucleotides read TGTGCCAGCAGCTTCTCCGGGACCCAGAACACTGAAGCTTTCTTT.

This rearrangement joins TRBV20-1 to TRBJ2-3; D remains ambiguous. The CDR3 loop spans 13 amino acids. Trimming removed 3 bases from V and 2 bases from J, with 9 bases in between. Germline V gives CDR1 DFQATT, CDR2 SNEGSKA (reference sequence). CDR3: CSARKGFTDTQYF. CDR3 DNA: TGCAGTGCTAGGAAGGGATTCACAGATACGCAGTATTTT.